Listed here are 11 T cell receptor beta chains from one sample, sequenced in a study of shared clonotypes between healthy human individuals. Data came from immunoSEQ multiplex PCR; TCRdb stores just in-frame clones and leaves some out. The data show some 1.5 million clones, about 96% seen once. Sequenced: naive CD4+ T cells sorted from blood. This sample's subset: CD45RA+ positively selected. These receptors were obtained from a man aged 25-45 years in good health.

The DNA for the CDR3 is TGTGCCAGCAGTTTAGGGCCTATTTTCCCAGATACGCAGTATTTT. It codes for CASSLGPIFPDTQYF. V gene TRBV27 combines with J gene TRBJ2-3, with no clear D. V lost 2 bases, J lost 4 bases, and 13 bases lay in between. The length of the CDR3 is 15 residues. CDR1 MNHEY and CDR2 SMNVEV come from the germline V gene (reference sequence).

On this clone: The same CDR3 arises from other DNA sequences in this sample as well. This chain uses TRBV7-6 with TRBJ2-5; 7 positions agree with TRBD1. The CDR3 consists of 14 residues. Germline CDR1 and CDR2: SGHVS and FNYEAQ. V dropped 2 bases and J dropped 5; count of bases not matched to a gene: 5. CDR3 DNA: TGTGCCAGCAGCTTAAGGGGGCTGGGGGAGACCCAGTACTTC. Amino acid sequence: CASSLRGLGETQYF.

V and J are TRBV6-5 and TRBJ2-1; D possibly matches TRBD1 or TRBD2 (5 bases each). This CDR3 comprises 14 residues. Germline CDR1 reads MNHEY; CDR2 reads SVGAGI. V gave up 5 bases and J gave up 12 bases, with 20 bases separating them. The CDR3 coding sequence is TGTGCCAGCAGTCAGGGTTTGGGGACGGGTGGGCAGTTCTTC. This codes for CASSQGLGTGGQFF.

The chain combines TRBV28 with TRBJ1-5; D gene ambiguous. Trimming took off 7 bases at V and 3 bases at J, with 10 bases between the two ends. Germline V gene sequence: CDR1 MDHEN, CDR2 SYDVKM. The CDR3 contains 13 residues. The CDR3 is CASMAHINQPQHF. CDR3 DNA sequence: TGTGCCAGCATGGCCCATATCAATCAGCCCCAGCATTTT.

This sequence joins TRBV18 and TRBJ1-5; perhaps TRBD1 as D (5 bases). CDR1 and CDR2 from the germline V gene are KGHSH and LQKENI. V was pared by 3 bases and J by 5 bases, with 14 bases between. This CDR3 spans 15 amino acids. CDR3 coding DNA: TGTGCCAGCTCACCCGTTCAGGGAGGAGATCAGCCCCAGCATTTT. This gives the protein CASSPVQGGDQPQHF.

The rearrangement uses TRBV10-2 and TRBJ1-5, with a possible D match to TRBD1 (5 bases). CDR1 and CDR2 (germline): WSHSY, SAAADI. Trimming took 2 bases from V and 4 from J, leaving 6 bases between them. This CDR3 is built from 13 residues. The CDR3, as DNA: TGCGCCAGCAGTGAGGGGGGGAATCAGCCCCAGCATTTT. This translates into CASSEGGNQPQHF.

A remark on this clone: The junction departs from the called germline gene at one end, perhaps through a read error. V usage is TRBV6-1 and J usage is TRBJ2-7; D possibly corresponds to TRBD2 (6 bases). The germline gives CDR1 MNHNS, CDR2 SASEGT. CDR3 length: 13 residues. CDR3 sequence: CASSQKLAGGSDF. CDR3 nucleotides: TGTGCCAGCAGTCAAAAACTAGCTGGGGGGTCGGACTTC.

The chain recombines TRBV6-1 with TRBJ2-7; perhaps TRBD2 as D (5 bases). From germline, CDR1 is MNHNS and CDR2 SASEGT. The CDR3 extends over 13 amino acids. The V end lost 6 bases, the J end lost 2 bases, and 11 bases lay between the germline ends. CDR3 nucleotides: TGTGCCAGCAGGAGCGGAGGAACCTACGAGCAGTACTTC. Encoded protein: CASRSGGTYEQYF.

This rearrangement joins TRBV7-2 to TRBJ1-2; a weak D match, TRBD1 (5 bases). Trimming cost V 5 bases and J 6 bases, with 16 bases left between them. Germline V gene sequence: CDR1 SGHTA, CDR2 FQGNSA. The CDR3 is made up of 14 amino acids. CDR3 coding DNA: TGTGCCAGCAGCATTAAACGGGGGGGAAATGGCTACACCTTC. It translates to CASSIKRGGNGYTF.

This chain connects TRBV5-1 to TRBJ1-1; possibly TRBD1 for D (5 bases). Germline CDR1 SGHRS, CDR2 YFSETQ. Trimming cost V 2 bases and J 6 bases, with 17 bases left between them. This CDR3 is 15 amino acids long. This CDR3 is CASSLAGTGAPEAFF. The CDR3 nucleotides read TGCGCCAGCAGCTTAGCTGGGACGGGCGCTCCTGAAGCTTTCTTT.

The chain recombines TRBV29-1 with TRBJ2-5; 9 bases fit TRBD2. V trimming: 3 bases; J trimming: 4 bases; junction bases outside the gene matches: 9. Germline CDR1 is SQVTM and CDR2 is ANQGSEA. The CDR3 loop spans 15 amino acids. Written as DNA, the CDR3 is TGCAGCGTTGATGATAGGCGGGAGGGATCAGAGACCCAGTACTTC. It is translated as CSVDDRREGSETQYF.